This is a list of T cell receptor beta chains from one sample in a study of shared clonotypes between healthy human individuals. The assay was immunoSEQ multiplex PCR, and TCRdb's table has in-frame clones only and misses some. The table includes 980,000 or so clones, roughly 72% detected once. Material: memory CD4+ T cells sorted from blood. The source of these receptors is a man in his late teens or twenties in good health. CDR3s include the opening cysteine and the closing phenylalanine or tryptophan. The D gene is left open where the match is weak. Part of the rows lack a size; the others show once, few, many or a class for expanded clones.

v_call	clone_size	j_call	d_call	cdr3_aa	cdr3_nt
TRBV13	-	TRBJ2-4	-	CASSLDRESKNIQYF	TGTGCCAGCAGCTTAGACAGGGAATCCAAAAACATTCAGTACTTC
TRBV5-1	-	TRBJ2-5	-	CASKLAVQETQYF	TGCGCCAGCAAACTGGCAGTACAAGAGACCCAGTACTTC
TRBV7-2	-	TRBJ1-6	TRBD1	CASREQGAGSPLHF	TGTGCCAGCAGAGAACAGGGGGCTGGTTCACCCCTCCACTTT
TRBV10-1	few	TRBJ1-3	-	CASSESGGNGNTIYF	TGCGCCAGCAGTGAGTCAGGAGGGAATGGAAACACCATATATTTT
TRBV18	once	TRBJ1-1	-	CASSPIDSKNTEAFF	TGTGCCAGCTCACCAATTGACAGCAAGAACACTGAAGCTTTCTTT
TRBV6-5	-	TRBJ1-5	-	CASSYSSQTRNQPQHF	TGTGCCAGCAGTTACTCGAGTCAGACTCGCAATCAGCCCCAGCATTTT
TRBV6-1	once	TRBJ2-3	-	CASSPRPSTDTQYF	TGTGCCAGCAGTCCTCGCCCTAGCACAGATACGCAGTATTTT
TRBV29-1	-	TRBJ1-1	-	CSVESRMNTEAFF	TGCAGCGTTGAGAGCCGGATGAACACTGAAGCTTTCTTT
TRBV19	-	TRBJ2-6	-	CASPQDSGANVLTF	TGTGCCAGCCCTCAGGACTCTGGGGCCAACGTCCTGACTTTC
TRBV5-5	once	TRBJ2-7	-	CASSLQGRGGYEQYF	TGTGCCAGCAGTTTACAGGGGCGCGGGGGCTACGAGCAGTACTTC
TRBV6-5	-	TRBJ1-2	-	CASKGRGFYGYTF	TGTGCCAGCAAAGGGCGGGGCTTTTATGGCTACACCTTC
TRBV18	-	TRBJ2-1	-	CASRDEVASVNEQFF	TGTGCCAGCCGAGACGAGGTGGCGTCCGTCAATGAGCAGTTCTTC
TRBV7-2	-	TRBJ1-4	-	CASSQSGRGPEKLFF	TGTGCCAGCAGCCAATCCGGGAGGGGCCCTGAAAAACTGTTTTTT
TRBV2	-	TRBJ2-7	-	CASSIRQALSDEQYF	TGTGCCAGCAGTATACGACAGGCTTTGTCTGACGAGCAGTACTTC
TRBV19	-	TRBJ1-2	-	CATTRTANYGYTF	TGTGCCACCACCCGGACAGCTAACTATGGCTACACCTTC
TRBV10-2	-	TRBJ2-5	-	CASSGSGSEGETQYF	TGCGCCAGCAGTGGAAGCGGTTCGGAAGGAGAGACCCAGTACTTC
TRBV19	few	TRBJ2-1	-	CASSIEGSSYNEQFF	TGTGCCAGTAGTATAGAGGGAAGCTCCTACAATGAGCAGTTCTTC
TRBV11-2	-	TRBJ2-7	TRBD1	CASSSLTGNPYEQYF	TGTGCCAGCAGCTCCTTGACAGGGAACCCCTACGAGCAGTACTTC
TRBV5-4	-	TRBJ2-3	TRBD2	CASSRTSGSGGNTQYF	TGTGCCAGCAGTCGGACTAGCGGGAGTGGGGGTAATACGCAGTATTTT
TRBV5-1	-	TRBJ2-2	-	CASSFTGPRTGELFF	TGCGCCAGCAGCTTTACGGGACCGAGGACCGGGGAGCTGTTTTTT
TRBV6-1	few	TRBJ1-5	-	CASSPLGDQPQHF	TGTGCCAGCAGCCCTTTGGGGGATCAGCCCCAGCATTTT
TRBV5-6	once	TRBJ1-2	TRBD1	CASGQGANGYTF	TGTGCCAGCGGACAGGGGGCGAATGGCTACACCTTC
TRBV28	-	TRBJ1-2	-	CASRLGGGYTF	TGTGCCAGCAGACTGGGGGGAGGCTACACCTTC
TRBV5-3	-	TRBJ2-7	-	CARSFHLEVLSYEQYF	TGTGCCAGAAGTTTTCACCTCGAGGTCCTCTCCTACGAGCAGTACTTC
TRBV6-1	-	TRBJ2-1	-	CASSDQGPSYNEQFF	TGTGCCAGCAGTGACCAGGGCCCATCCTACAATGAGCAGTTCTTC
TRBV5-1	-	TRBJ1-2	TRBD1	CASTAGQEGGYTF	TGCGCCAGCACGGCCGGACAGGAAGGAGGCTACACCTTC
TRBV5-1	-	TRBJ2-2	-	CASSPDSRGELFF	TGCGCCAGCAGCCCGGACAGCCGTGGGGAGCTGTTTTTT
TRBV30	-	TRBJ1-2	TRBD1	CAWRQGALRGYTF	TGTGCCTGGAGACAGGGGGCCTTAAGGGGCTACACCTTC
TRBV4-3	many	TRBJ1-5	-	CASSQEAGQGFQPQHF	TGCGCCAGCAGCCAAGAGGCGGGGCAGGGGTTTCAGCCCCAGCATTTT
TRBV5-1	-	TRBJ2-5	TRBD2	CASSSGTSVETQYF	TGCGCCAGCAGCTCCGGGACTAGCGTGGAGACCCAGTACTTC
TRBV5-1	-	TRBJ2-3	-	CASSLGGVTDTQYF	TGCGCCAGCAGCTTGGGAGGGGTTACAGATACGCAGTATTTT
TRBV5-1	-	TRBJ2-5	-	CASWRPGEETQYF	TGCGCCAGCTGGAGGCCAGGGGAAGAGACCCAGTACTTC
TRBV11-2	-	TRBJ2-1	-	CASSFSGLSNNEQFF	TGTGCCAGCAGCTTTTCGGGACTTTCGAACAATGAGCAGTTCTTC
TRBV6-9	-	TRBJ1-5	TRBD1	CASRMTGGSQPQHF	TGTGCCAGCAGGATGACAGGGGGCAGTCAGCCCCAGCATTTT
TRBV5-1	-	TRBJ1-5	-	CASSLGAGNNQSQHF	TGCGCCAGCAGCTTAGGCGCTGGTAACAATCAGTCCCAGCATTTT
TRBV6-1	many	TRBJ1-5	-	CASSGMGNQPQHF	TGTGCCAGCAGTGGGATGGGCAATCAGCCCCAGCATTTT
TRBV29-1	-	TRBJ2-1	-	CSVEDQPFDSAGEQFF	TGCAGCGTTGAAGATCAACCCTTCGACTCCGCCGGGGAGCAGTTCTTC
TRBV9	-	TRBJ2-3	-	CASTLGGQGDTQYF	TGTGCCAGCACCCTGGGGGGGCAAGGAGATACGCAGTATTTT
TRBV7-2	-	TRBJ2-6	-	CASSLVPDHSGANVLTF	TGTGCCAGCAGCTTAGTTCCGGACCACTCTGGGGCCAACGTCCTGACTTTC